This T cell receptor beta chain was sequenced in a study of T-cell memory formation after mild COVID-19 (dated by TCRdb to about 2021). Turning to the overall study: Most TCR sequence clusters were specific to one of the two donors. In two donors, T-cell clones that expanded and contracted after mild COVID-19 were followed by sequencing TCRalpha and TCRbeta repertoires longitudinally. Two young, previously healthy adult volunteers made up the cohort, one male and one female. The paper's findings and limits, for the study overall: Contracting CD4+ clones appeared mostly in the CM and EM memory subsets, whereas CD8+ clones were enriched in EMRA. The second-wave clones that peaked on day 37 were not confirmed to be SARS-CoV-2 specific. Some responding clones were detected in pre-infection memory, suggesting pre-existing cross-reactive memory T cells joined the SARS-CoV-2 response. Only a couple of mild cases were covered in the study, and larger cohorts including severe cases with pre-infection samples were considered necessary. From day 15 to 85, contracting clones showed balanced CD4/CD8 phenotypes, whereas a second wave of clones that expanded from day 15 to 37 leaned towards CD4+.

This clonotype was seen more than once but under ten times. Which antigen it targets is not known. No quality values exist for individual bases; no much larger clone is one base distant. PBMCs were isolated by Ficoll-Paque density gradient centrifugation. TCRdb records Illumina NovaSeq 6000 as the sequencer. TCRalpha and TCRbeta cDNA libraries were constructed by 5'RACE with constant-segment primers, with sample barcodes and unique molecular identifiers being introduced. RNA was extracted from every sample with Trizol reagent. Libraries were amplified in two PCR steps, with a second sample barcode and Illumina TruSeq adapters added in the second step. The libraries were sequenced on an Illumina NovaSeq using 2 x 150 bp paired-end reads. The published analysis was carried out like this. With migec v1.2.7, reads were demultiplexed and then collapsed into UMI-guided consensus sequences. Using mixcr v2.1.11, UMI consensuses were aligned to TRA and TRB V and J templates and then assembled into clonotypes. A clonotype was counted as expanded or contracted only when both edgeR and NoisET called the clonotype significant, with the noise models trained on biological replicates. edgeR calls used a false discovery rate-adjusted p below 0.01 and a log2 fold-change threshold of 1. PCA with hierarchical clustering of max-normalized trajectories of the 1000 most abundant clonotypes was used as exploratory dynamics analysis. Separately sequenced CD4+ and CD8+ repertoires were used to assign the CD4 or CD8 phenotype of responding clones. TCRdb ran its own pipeline on the public reads, namely fastp trimming at Q25 and MiXCR clone calling, and kept in-frame beta chains. Each entry merges the rows of one CDR3 protein and shows their most common DNA and genes. TCRdb, not the original authors, processed these V and J calls. This sample lists about 560,000 distinct CDR3 sequences; about 20% were detected once. The ten largest clonotypes hold approximately 8% of the sample.

In the germline V gene, CDR1 corresponds to LGHNA and CDR2 to YSLEER. The CDR3 contains 16 residues, cysteine and phenylalanine counted. Of all the DNA, just the CDR3 is kept, 48 bases in frame from base 1. Deletion took 1 base off V and 0 bases off J, with a span of 10 bases between the germline ends. The chain links TRBV4-3 with TRBJ2-1; tentative D gene TRBD2, with 6 bases matching. This TCR came from an adult woman who had mild COVID-19 (a few samples of this study predate the infection). The sample titles of this study are shuffled in the database, so cell type and time point are left out; the donor was told from shared clones. Material for sequencing was PBMCs or a T cell subset sorted from them (not recorded which). The CDR3 corresponds to CASSQGGGSSYNEQFF. The nucleotide sequence reads TGCGCCAGCAGCCAAGGCGGAGGGAGCTCCTACAATGAGCAGTTCTTC.